These 8 T cell receptor beta chains came from one sample sequenced in a study of identical twins. TCRdb processed the 5' RACE reads anew with MiXCR; each CDR3 protein has one entry. Among approximately 280,000 distinct CDR3 sequences listed, roughly 8.6% were seen once. These same records also appear under a second study, on yellow fever vaccine responses in identical twins.

Sequences were obtained from memory (CD45RO+) T cells sorted from blood. All receptors derive from a woman between 18 and 29 years old in good health.

This clonotype was counted only a few times. The J gene is TRBJ1-4, the V gene TRBV27; the match to TRBD1 covers 11 bases. Germline V gene sequence: CDR1 MNHEY, CDR2 SMNVEV (reference sequence). Trimming took 6 bases from V and 5 from J; bases not matched to a gene: 11. This CDR3 is built from 17 residues. CDR3 in amino acids: CASSHGGQGAVNEKLFF. CDR3 DNA sequence: TGTGCCAGCAGCCACGGCGGACAGGGGGCGGTAAATGAAAAACTGTTTTTT.

This clonotype was recorded many times. This sequence joins TRBV20-1 and TRBJ2-7; 8 bases map to TRBD2. The germline V gene encodes CDR1 DFQATT and CDR2 SNEGSKA (reference sequence). Trimming removed 1 base from V and 6 bases from J; junction bases left unmatched: 5. This CDR3 spans 13 amino acids. CDR3: CSARGTSQGEQYF. The DNA of the CDR3 is TGCAGTGCTAGAGGGACTAGCCAGGGCGAGCAGTACTTC.

In this sample, this clonotype turned up many times. The rearrangement joins TRBV10-3 to TRBJ1-1; TRBD1 might be the D (6 bases). The CDR3 is 15 amino acids. From germline, CDR1 is ENHRY and CDR2 SYGVKD. V was pared by 5 bases and J by 6 bases, with 19 bases between. The CDR3 loop reads CAISPATGSSPEAFF. The DNA for the CDR3 is TGTGCCATCAGTCCCGCTACAGGGTCTTCCCCTGAAGCTTTCTTT.

In its sample, this clonotype was seen a few times. The rearrangement joins TRBV28 to TRBJ2-7; D call uncertain. The CDR3 is made up of 12 amino acids. In germline, CDR1 is MDHEN, CDR2 SYDVKM. Trimming removed 4 bases from V and 10 bases from J, with 14 bases in between. The CDR3 nucleotides read TGTGCCAGCAGTTCCTCCCGCCTTGGACAGTACTTC. Amino acids: CASSSSRLGQYF.

This clonotype has at least ten counts. In nucleotides, the CDR3 is TGTGCCAGCAGAACCATGTTGGGGGGGGTGGGTCAGCCCCAGCATTTT. It encodes CASRTMLGGVGQPQHF. This chain uses TRBV6-1 with TRBJ1-5; D might be TRBD1 (5 bases). CDR3 size: 16 residues. The germline V gene has CDR1 MNHNS and CDR2 SASEGT. The ends were cut back, 6 bases at V and 6 bases at J, with 21 bases in the middle.

This clonotype has a count of ten or more. The V and J genes are TRBV5-1 and TRBJ2-7; 7 nucleotides agree with TRBD1. Trimming at V came to 4 bases and at J to 6 bases, leaving 7 bases not matched to a gene. The germline gives CDR1 SGHRS, CDR2 YFSETQ. The CDR3 loop spans 13 amino acids. CDR3 in amino acids: CASSPTGPSEQYV. CDR3 nucleotide sequence: TGCGCCAGCAGCCCGACAGGGCCCTCCGAGCAGTACGTC.

This clonotype was observed at least ten times. The J gene is TRBJ2-5, the V gene TRBV11-2; tentative D call: TRBD2 (6 bases). V was pared by 6 bases and J by 2 bases, with 16 bases between. Per germline, CDR1 SGHAT and CDR2 FQNNGV. The CDR3 is 15 residues long. CDR3 amino acids: CASSFPGVLQETQYF. CDR3 coding DNA: TGTGCCAGCAGTTTCCCGGGGGTCCTTCAAGAGACCCAGTACTTC.

Written as DNA, the CDR3 is TGCAGTGCCAGGGGTTTGGACAGGGGATTTACAGATACGCAGTATTTT. Amino acid sequence: CSARGLDRGFTDTQYF. This chain uses TRBV20-1 with TRBJ2-3, with 9 bases identical to TRBD1. Unmatched junction bases numbered 13, after V lost 6 bases and J lost 3 bases. Germline CDR1 and CDR2: DFQATT and SNEGSKA (reference sequence). This CDR3 has 16 residues.